This TCR beta chain was captured by sequencing in a study of cytomegalovirus exposure and HLA in healthy donors. General study points: No immune exposure information besides CMV serostatus was available. In an earlier analysis, about 87% or about 30%: the productive usage of most TCR beta V segments.

The germline V gene encodes CDR1 SGDLS and CDR2 YYNGEE. Trimming left V 8 bases short and J 0 bases short, with 21 bases between. The CDR3 is 16 residues long. Concerning this clone itself: Antigen specificity is unknown.

Both 60 Vbeta primers and 13 Jbeta primers went into the PCR. As handled by the study authors: The authors later counted 75 million to 90 million unique TCR beta chains, 9.5 million to 13 million of them shared. TCRdb's table, derived via immunoSEQ multiplex PCR, lists solely in-frame clones and lacks some. V and J calls and clone size come straight from that table; D and trimming were deduced from the DNA. The sample shows approximately 190,000 clones, 83% of them seen only once. The donors were healthy bone marrow donors. Sequencing was carried out using PBMCs. This chain connects TRBV9 to TRBJ2-7; D ambiguous. The TCR was taken from a middle-aged man in good health and CMV-seropositive. CDR3 region: CARVTELIASSYEQYF. DNA of the CDR3: TGTGCCAGAGTAACCGAACTAATAGCAAGCTCCTACGAGCAGTACTTC.